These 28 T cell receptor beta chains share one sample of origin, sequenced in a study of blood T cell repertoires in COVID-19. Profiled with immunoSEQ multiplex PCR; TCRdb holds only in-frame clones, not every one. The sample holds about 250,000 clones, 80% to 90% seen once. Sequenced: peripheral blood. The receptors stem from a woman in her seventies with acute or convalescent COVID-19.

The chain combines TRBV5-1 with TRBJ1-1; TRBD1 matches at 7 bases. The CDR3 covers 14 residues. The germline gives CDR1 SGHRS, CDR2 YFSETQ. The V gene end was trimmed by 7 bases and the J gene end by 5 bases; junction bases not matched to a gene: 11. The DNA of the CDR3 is TGCGCCAGCGGCCCCCAGACAGGGACTACTGAAGCTTTCTTT. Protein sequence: CASGPQTGTTEAFF.

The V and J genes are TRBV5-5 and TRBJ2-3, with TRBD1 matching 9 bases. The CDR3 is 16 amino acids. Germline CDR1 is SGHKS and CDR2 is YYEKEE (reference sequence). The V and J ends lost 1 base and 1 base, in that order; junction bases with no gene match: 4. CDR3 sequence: CASSLLGQGGTDTQYF. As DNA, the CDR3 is TGTGCCAGCAGCTTGTTGGGACAGGGAGGCACAGATACGCAGTATTTT.

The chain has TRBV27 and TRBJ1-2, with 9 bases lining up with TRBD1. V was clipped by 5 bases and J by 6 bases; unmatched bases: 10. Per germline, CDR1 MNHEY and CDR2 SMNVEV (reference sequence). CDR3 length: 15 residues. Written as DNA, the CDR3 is TGTGCCAGCAGTCCGAGGACAGGGGTCTCCGATGGCTACACCTTC. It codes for CASSPRTGVSDGYTF.

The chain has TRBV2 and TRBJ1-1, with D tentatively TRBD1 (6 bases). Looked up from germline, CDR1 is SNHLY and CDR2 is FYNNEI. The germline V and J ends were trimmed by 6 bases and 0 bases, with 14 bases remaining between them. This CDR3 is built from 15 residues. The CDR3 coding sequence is TGTGCCAGCAGCCTTAAGACAGGCCTGAACACTGAAGCTTTCTTT. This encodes CASSLKTGLNTEAFF.

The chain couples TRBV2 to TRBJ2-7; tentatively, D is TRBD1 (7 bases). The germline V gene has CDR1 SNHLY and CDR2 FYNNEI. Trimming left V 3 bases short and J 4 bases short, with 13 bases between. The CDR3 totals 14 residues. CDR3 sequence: CASSDQQGRYEQYF. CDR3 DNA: TGTGCCAGCAGTGATCAACAGGGGAGGTACGAGCAGTACTTC.

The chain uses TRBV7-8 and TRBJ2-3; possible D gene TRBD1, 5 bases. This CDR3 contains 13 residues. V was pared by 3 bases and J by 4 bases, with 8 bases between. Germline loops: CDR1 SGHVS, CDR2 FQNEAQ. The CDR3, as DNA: TGTGCCAGCAGCTTTTCAGGGTCAGATACGCAGTATTTT. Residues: CASSFSGSDTQYF.

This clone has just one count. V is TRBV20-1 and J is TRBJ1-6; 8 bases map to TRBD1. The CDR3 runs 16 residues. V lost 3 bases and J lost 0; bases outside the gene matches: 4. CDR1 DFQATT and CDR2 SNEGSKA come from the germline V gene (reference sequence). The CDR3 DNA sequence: TGCAGTGCTAGTCAGGGGGCGAGCTCCTATAATTCACCCCTCCACTTT. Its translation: CSASQGASSYNSPLHF.

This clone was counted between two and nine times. The CDR3 DNA reads TGCGCCAGCAGCATACAGGGGGCTAATGAAAAACTGTTTTTT. It translates to CASSIQGANEKLFF. V and J are TRBV5-1 and TRBJ1-4, with 8 bases aligning to TRBD1. Germline lookup yields CDR1 SGHRS and CDR2 YFSETQ. The CDR3 is made up of 14 amino acids. After removal of 4 bases from V and 3 bases from J, the junction contained 2 bases not matched to a gene.

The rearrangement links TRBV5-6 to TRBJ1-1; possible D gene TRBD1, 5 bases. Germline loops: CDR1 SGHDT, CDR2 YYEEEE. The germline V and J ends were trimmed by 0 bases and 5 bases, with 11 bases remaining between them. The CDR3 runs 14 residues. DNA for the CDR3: TGTGCCAGCAGCTTGGCGCTGCCAGGGACTGAAGCTTTCTTT. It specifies CASSLALPGTEAFF.

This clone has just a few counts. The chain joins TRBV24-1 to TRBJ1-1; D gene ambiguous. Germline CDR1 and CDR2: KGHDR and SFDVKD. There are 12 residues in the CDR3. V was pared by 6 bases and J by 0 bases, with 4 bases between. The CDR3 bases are TGTGCCACCAGTAACTTGAACACTGAAGCTTTCTTT. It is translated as CATSNLNTEAFF.

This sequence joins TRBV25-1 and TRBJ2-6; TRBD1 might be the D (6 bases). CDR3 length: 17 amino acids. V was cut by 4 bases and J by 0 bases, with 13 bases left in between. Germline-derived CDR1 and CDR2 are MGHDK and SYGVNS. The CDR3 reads CASSVTGLVSGANVLTF. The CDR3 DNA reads TGTGCCAGCAGTGTAACAGGGCTAGTCTCTGGGGCCAACGTCCTGACTTTC. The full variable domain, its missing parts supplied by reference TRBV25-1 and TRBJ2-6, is EADIYQTPRYLVIGTGKKITLECSQTMGHDKMYWYQQDPGMELHLIHYSYGVNSTEKGDLSSESTVSRIRTEHFPLTLESARPSHTSQYLCASSVTGLVSGANVLTFGAGSRLTVL.

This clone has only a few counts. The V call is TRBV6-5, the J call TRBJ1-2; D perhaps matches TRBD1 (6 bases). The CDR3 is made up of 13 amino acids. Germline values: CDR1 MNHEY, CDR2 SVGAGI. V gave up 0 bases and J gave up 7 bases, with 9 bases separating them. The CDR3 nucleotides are TGTGCCAGCAGTTACTCATACAGGGCTGGCTACACCTTC. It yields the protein CASSYSYRAGYTF.

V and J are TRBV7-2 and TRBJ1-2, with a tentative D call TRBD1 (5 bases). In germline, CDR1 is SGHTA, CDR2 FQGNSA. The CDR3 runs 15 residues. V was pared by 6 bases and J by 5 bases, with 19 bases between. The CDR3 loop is CASSLSSGRGYGYTF. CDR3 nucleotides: TGTGCCAGCAGTCTTAGCTCGGGACGGGGGTATGGCTACACCTTC.

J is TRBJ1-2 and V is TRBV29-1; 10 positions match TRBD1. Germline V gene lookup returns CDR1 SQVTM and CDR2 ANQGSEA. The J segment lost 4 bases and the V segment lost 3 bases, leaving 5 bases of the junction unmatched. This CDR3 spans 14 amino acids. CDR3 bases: TGCAGCGTTGACTCGACAGGGGGCGGCTATGGCTACACCTTC. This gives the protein CSVDSTGGGYGYTF.

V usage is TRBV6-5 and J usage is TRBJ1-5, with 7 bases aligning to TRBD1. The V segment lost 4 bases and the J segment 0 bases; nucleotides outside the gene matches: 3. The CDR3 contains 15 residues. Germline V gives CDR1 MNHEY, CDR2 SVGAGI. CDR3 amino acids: CASSLTGSSNQPQHF. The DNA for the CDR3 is TGTGCCAGCAGTTTGACAGGGAGTAGCAATCAGCCCCAGCATTTT.

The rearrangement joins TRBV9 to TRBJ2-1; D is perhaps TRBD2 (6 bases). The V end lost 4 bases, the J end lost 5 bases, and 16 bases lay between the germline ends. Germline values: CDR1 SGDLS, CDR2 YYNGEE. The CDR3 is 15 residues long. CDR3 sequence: CASSSRLDKDNEQFF. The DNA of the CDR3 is TGTGCCAGCAGCTCCCGACTAGATAAGGACAATGAGCAGTTCTTC.

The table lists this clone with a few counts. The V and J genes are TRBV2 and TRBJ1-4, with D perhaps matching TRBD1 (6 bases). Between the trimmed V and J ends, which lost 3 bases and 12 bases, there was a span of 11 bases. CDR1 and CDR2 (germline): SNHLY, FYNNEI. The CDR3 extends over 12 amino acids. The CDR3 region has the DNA TGTGCCAGCAGTGATGGGGGCAAGGAACTGTTTTTT. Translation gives CASSDGGKELFF.

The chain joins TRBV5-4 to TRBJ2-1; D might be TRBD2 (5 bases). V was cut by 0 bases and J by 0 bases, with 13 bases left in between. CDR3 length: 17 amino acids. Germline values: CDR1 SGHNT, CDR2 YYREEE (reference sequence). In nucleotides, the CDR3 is TGTGCCAGCAGCTTGGTGGTTAGCGTGAGCTCCTACAATGAGCAGTTCTTC. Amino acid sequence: CASSLVVSVSSYNEQFF.

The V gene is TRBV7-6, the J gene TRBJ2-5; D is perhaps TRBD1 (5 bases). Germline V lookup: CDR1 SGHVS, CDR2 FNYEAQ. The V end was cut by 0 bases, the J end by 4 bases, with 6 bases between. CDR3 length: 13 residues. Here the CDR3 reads CASSLARVETQYF. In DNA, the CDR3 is TGTGCCAGCAGCTTAGCCAGGGTAGAGACCCAGTACTTC.

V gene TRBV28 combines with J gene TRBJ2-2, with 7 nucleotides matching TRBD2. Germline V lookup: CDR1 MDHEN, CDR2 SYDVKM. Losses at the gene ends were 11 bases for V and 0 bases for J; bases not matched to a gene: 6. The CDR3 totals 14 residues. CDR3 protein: CAGASGPNTGELFF. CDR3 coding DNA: TGTGCCGGGGCTAGCGGTCCGAACACCGGGGAGCTGTTTTTT. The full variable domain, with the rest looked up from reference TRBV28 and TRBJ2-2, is DVKVTQSSRYLVKRTGEKVFLECVQDMDHENMFWYRQDPGLGLRLIYFSYDVKMKEKGDIPEGYSVSREKKERFSLILESASTNQTSMYLCAGASGPNTGELFFGEGSRLTVL.

This chain's CDR3 is CASSQSGLWARQETQYF. For the CDR3, the DNA is TGTGCCAGCAGCCAGTCAGGCCTTTGGGCCAGACAAGAGACCCAGTACTTC. The rearrangement links TRBV5-6 to TRBJ2-5; D is ambiguous. The CDR3 runs to 17 residues. CDR1 is SGHDT and CDR2 is YYEEEE in the germline V gene. V lost 4 bases and J 2 bases, leaving 21 bases between the germline ends.

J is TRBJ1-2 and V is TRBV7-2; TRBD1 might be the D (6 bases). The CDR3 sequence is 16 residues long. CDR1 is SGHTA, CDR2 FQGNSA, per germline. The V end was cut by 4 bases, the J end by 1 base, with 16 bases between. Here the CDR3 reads CASSSTGQPVNYGYTF. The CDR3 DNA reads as TGTGCCAGCAGCTCGACTGGACAGCCGGTTAACTATGGCTACACCTTC.

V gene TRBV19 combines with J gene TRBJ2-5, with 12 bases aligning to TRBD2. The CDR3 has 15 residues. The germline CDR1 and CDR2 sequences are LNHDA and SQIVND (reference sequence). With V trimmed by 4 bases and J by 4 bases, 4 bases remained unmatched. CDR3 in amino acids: CASSRTSGVRETQYF. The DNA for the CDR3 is TGTGCCAGTAGTAGGACTAGCGGGGTTAGAGAGACCCAGTACTTC.

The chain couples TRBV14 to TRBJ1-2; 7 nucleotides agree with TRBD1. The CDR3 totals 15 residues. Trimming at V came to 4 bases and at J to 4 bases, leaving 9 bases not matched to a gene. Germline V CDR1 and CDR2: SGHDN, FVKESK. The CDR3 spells CASSRKQGRAYGYTF. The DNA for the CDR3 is TGTGCCAGCAGCCGTAAACAGGGGCGCGCCTATGGCTACACCTTC.

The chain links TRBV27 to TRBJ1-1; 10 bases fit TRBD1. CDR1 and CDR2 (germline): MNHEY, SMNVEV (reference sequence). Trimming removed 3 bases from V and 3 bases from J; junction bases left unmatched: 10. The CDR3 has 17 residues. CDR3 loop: CASSFDRGQLMHTEAFF. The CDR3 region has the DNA TGTGCCAGCAGTTTCGACAGGGGGCAATTGATGCACACTGAAGCTTTCTTT.

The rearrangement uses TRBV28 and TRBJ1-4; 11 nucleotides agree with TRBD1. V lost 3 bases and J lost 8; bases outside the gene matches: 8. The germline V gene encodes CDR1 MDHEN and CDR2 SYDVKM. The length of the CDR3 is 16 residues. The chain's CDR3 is CASSLNSGTGGEKLFF. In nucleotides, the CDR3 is TGTGCCAGCAGTTTGAATTCCGGGACAGGGGGGGAAAAACTGTTTTTT.

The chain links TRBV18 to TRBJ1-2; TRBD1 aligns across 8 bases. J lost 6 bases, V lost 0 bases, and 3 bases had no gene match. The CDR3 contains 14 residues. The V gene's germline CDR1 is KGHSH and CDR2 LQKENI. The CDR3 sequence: CASSPPRTGNGYTF. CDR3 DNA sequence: TGTGCCAGCTCACCACCGAGGACAGGGAATGGCTACACCTTC. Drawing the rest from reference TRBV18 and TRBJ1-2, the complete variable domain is NAGVMQNPRHLVRRRGQEARLRCSPMKGHSHVYWYRQLPEEGLKFMVYLQKENIIDESGMPKERFSAEFPKEGPSILRIQQVVRGDSAAYFCASSPPRTGNGYTFGSGTRLTVV.

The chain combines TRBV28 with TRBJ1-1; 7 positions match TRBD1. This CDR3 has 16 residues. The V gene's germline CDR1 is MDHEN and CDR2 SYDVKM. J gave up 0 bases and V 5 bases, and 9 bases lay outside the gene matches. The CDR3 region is CASSPPSGQLNTEAFF. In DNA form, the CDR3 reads TGTGCCAGCAGTCCTCCCTCGGGACAGCTGAACACTGAAGCTTTCTTT.